The 6 T cell receptor beta chains below all came from one sample that was sequenced in a study of identical twins listed by TCRdb under 2016. The protocol used for the library was 5' RACE. Sequencing was performed on an Illumina HiSeq 2000. The public reads were run again by TCRdb, first through fastp at Q25 and then through MiXCR, and only productive beta chains were kept. Merged by CDR3 protein, the rows form single entries marked with the most common genes and DNA. The sample table shows 500,000 to 550,000 distinct CDR3 sequences, and around 20% are seen once. Of the sample, approximately 0.95% falls within the top ten clones. Another study also made use of these data, one on T cells expressing NK-cell markers.

The sample consisted of CD4+ T cells sorted from blood. All receptors derive from a woman younger than 30 in good health.

This clonotype has a count of ten or more. The chain joins TRBV7-8 to TRBJ2-3, with 14 nucleotides matching TRBD2. The CDR3 consists of 19 residues. Germline V CDR1 and CDR2: SGHVS, FQNEAQ. V shed 5 bases, J shed 1 base, and the junction held 11 bases outside the gene matches. The CDR3 DNA is TGTGCCAGCAGCCCGTTCACCGGGACTAGCGGGAGAGGCACAGATACGCAGTATTTT. It codes for CASSPFTGTSGRGTDTQYF.

The chain is built from TRBV6-5 and TRBJ2-1, with 9 bases that match TRBD2. The CDR3 is made up of 16 amino acids. The V segment lost 4 bases and the J segment 6 bases; nucleotides outside the gene matches: 10. Germline lookup yields CDR1 MNHEY and CDR2 SVGAGI. This CDR3 is CASSLRVQRGVNEQFF. CDR3 sequence (DNA): TGTGCCAGCAGTTTAAGGGTCCAGCGGGGGGTCAATGAGCAGTTCTTC.

This clonotype was seen a single time. The rearrangement uses TRBV2 and TRBJ1-1; D is unresolved. Germline CDR1 reads SNHLY; CDR2 reads FYNNEI. The CDR3 sequence is 13 residues long. Trimming cost V 7 bases and J 4 bases, with 13 bases left between them. In DNA, the CDR3 is TGTGCCAGCAACTTTTTCAGGAGCACTGAAGCTTTCTTT. It encodes CASNFFRSTEAFF.

Only a few counts were recorded for this clonotype. The J gene is TRBJ1-2, the V gene TRBV3-1, with a possible D match to TRBD1 (5 bases). Looked up from germline, CDR1 is LGHDT and CDR2 is YNNKEL (reference sequence). CDR3 size: 12 residues. Trimming cost V 8 bases and J 1 base, with 8 bases left between them. CDR3 bases: TGTGCCAGCCGGGACCTTAACTATGGCTACACCTTC. Its translation is CASRDLNYGYTF.

This chain joins TRBV20-1 and TRBJ2-7, with TRBD1 as a possible D gene (6 bases). The CDR3 has 14 amino acids. Germline values: CDR1 DFQATT, CDR2 SNEGSKA (reference sequence). The DNA for the CDR3 is TGCAGATGTAGGGGGATTATCCCGCCCCACGAGCAGTACTTC. Amino acids: CRCRGIIPPHEQYF.

With respect to this clonotype: An end of the junction differs from the germline gene, which may be a read error. This chain connects TRBV19 to TRBJ1-5; possible D gene TRBD1, 5 bases. The germline V gene encodes CDR1 LNHDA and CDR2 SQIVND (reference sequence). This CDR3 contains 14 residues. DNA of the CDR3: TGCTCCTGTACAAGCGTCATTTCAGGGCAGCCCCAGCATTTT. The encoded protein is CSCTSVISGQPQHF.